These 23 T cell receptor beta chains share one sample of origin, sequenced in a study of PD-1 blockade in classical Hodgkin lymphoma. Each patient experienced a relapse that followed autologous stem cell transplantation, and brentuximab vedotin exposure varied. Generated by immunoSEQ multiplex PCR, the TCRdb table keeps only in-frame clones and is missing some. The table shows 35,000 to 45,000 clones, with roughly three quarters occurring only once. The source was peripheral blood mononuclear cells (PBMCs), collected before the second cycle of nivolumab. These receptors came from a human donor with classical Hodgkin lymphoma.

The sample holds a few counts of this clone. This chain connects TRBV7-9 to TRBJ2-1; D gene ambiguous. Between the trimmed V and J ends, which lost 2 bases and 5 bases, there was a span of 16 bases. The CDR3 consists of 16 residues. Germline CDR1 is SEHNR and CDR2 is FQNEAQ (reference sequence). The chain's CDR3 is CASSLNKGSNHNEQFF. Here the CDR3 DNA reads TGTGCCAGCAGCTTAAATAAGGGTTCGAATCACAATGAGCAGTTCTTC. The complete variable domain, with remaining parts taken from reference TRBV7-9 and TRBJ2-1, reads DTGVSQNPRHKITKRGQNVTFRCDPISEHNRLYWYRQTLGQGPEFLTYFQNEAQLEKSRLLSDRFSAERPKGSFSTLEIQRTEQGDSAMYLCASSLNKGSNHNEQFFGPGTRLTVL.

V usage is TRBV7-9 and J usage is TRBJ1-4, with D uncertain. Trimming took 4 bases from V and 7 from J, leaving 7 bases between them. The CDR3 has 12 residues. Germline lookup yields CDR1 SEHNR and CDR2 FQNEAQ (reference sequence). This chain's CDR3 is CASSYEGEKLFF. DNA for the CDR3: TGTGCCAGCAGCTACGAGGGTGAAAAACTGTTTTTT.

A word on this clone: Being one base from a much bigger clone, this may be a read error. Other DNA variants within this sample encode the same CDR3. The genes are TRBV5-5 and TRBJ1-2; 7 nucleotides align to TRBD1. The J segment lost 6 bases and the V segment lost 2 bases, leaving 1 base of the junction unmatched. Germline CDR1 SGHKS, CDR2 YYEKEE (reference sequence). The CDR3 is 12 residues long. The CDR3 DNA follows: TGTGCCAGCAGCTTAGACAGGGATGGCTACACCTTC. As protein: CASSLDRDGYTF.

The V gene is TRBV9, the J gene TRBJ2-2, with 10 bases matching TRBD1. V lost 3 bases to trimming and J lost 6 bases; unmatched junction nucleotides: 5. Germline values: CDR1 SGDLS, CDR2 YYNGEE. The CDR3 loop spans 15 amino acids. This CDR3 reads CASSGGQGTPGELFF. The CDR3 DNA is TGTGCCAGCAGCGGGGGACAGGGGACACCCGGGGAGCTGTTTTTT.

The CDR3 sequence: CASRRGQSEAFF. CDR3 in DNA: TGTGCCAGTAGACGGGGGCAGTCTGAAGCTTTCTTT. The gene calls are TRBV19 and TRBJ1-1, with D possibly being TRBD1 (6 bases). The V gene lost 6 bases and the J gene lost 6 bases, with 11 bases spanning the gap. The CDR3 is 12 amino acids. Germline V CDR1 and CDR2: LNHDA, SQIVND (reference sequence).

A note on this clone: At one end, the junction sequence differs from germline, possibly due to a read error. The chain links TRBV6-1 to TRBJ1-5; 8 positions match TRBD1. The CDR3 runs to 16 residues. Germline V gives CDR1 MNHNS, CDR2 SASEGT. CDR3 residues: CAISEQGAGTNQPQHF. The DNA for the CDR3 is TGTGCCATCAGTGAGCAGGGGGCAGGCACAAATCAGCCCCAGCATTTT.

The genes are TRBV28 and TRBJ1-5, with D uncertain. V lost 5 bases to trimming and J lost 9 bases, with 8 bases between them. The CDR3 is 11 amino acids. Per the germline V gene, CDR1 is MDHEN and CDR2 is SYDVKM. The CDR3 spells CASSTIGPQHF. The CDR3, as DNA: TGTGCCAGCAGTACCATCGGGCCCCAGCATTTT.

This clone was seen only a few times. The chain is built from TRBV6-5 and TRBJ1-4; D is uncertain. The CDR3 has 12 amino acids. Germline-derived CDR1 and CDR2 are MNHEY and SVGAGI. Trimming took off 3 bases at V and 7 bases at J, with 6 bases between the two ends. The CDR3 spells CASSYVGEKLFF. The CDR3 DNA reads as TGTGCCAGCAGTTATGTGGGTGAAAAACTGTTTTTT.

The chain's CDR3 is CAINRRGTGELFF. The CDR3, as DNA: TGTGCCATCAACAGGAGGGGGACCGGGGAGCTGTTTTTT. V and J are TRBV10-3 and TRBJ2-2; the D gene could be TRBD1 or TRBD2 (6 bases each). The CDR3 is 13 residues long. V lost 7 bases, J lost 5 bases, and 11 bases lay in between. The germline CDR1 and CDR2 sequences are ENHRY and SYGVKD.

This clone occurred once. The chain is built from TRBV4-2 and TRBJ1-6, with a possible D match to TRBD1 (6 bases). The V end lost 0 bases, the J end lost 7 bases, and 16 bases lay between the germline ends. The germline CDR1 and CDR2 sequences are LGHNA and YNFKEQ. The CDR3 sequence is 17 residues long. CDR3 loop: CASSQDTARGGNSPLHF. The CDR3 coding sequence is TGTGCCAGCAGCCAAGATACGGCGAGGGGGGGGAATTCACCCCTCCACTTT.

The gene calls are TRBV6-6 and TRBJ2-7; possibly TRBD1 for D (5 bases). CDR1 MNHNY and CDR2 SVGAGI come from the germline V gene (reference sequence). The V end was cut by 2 bases, the J end by 3 bases, with 14 bases between. CDR3 length equals 15 residues. The CDR3 DNA is TGTGCCAGCAGTTACGTTTCAGGGCTCGGCTACGAGCAGTACTTC. This sequence encodes CASSYVSGLGYEQYF.

The chain uses TRBV5-8 and TRBJ2-1; tentative D call: TRBD1 (5 bases). Trimming took 2 bases from V and 6 from J, leaving 6 bases between them. The CDR3 extends over 12 amino acids. Germline values: CDR1 SGHTS, CDR2 YDEGEE. This chain's CDR3 is CASSFGANEQFF. CDR3 DNA sequence: TGTGCCAGCAGCTTTGGGGCCAATGAGCAGTTCTTC.

The J gene is TRBJ2-7, the V gene TRBV18; D possibly corresponds to TRBD2 (6 bases). V shed 3 bases and J shed 2 bases, with 17 bases lying between them. CDR1 is KGHSH and CDR2 is LQKENI in the germline V gene. The CDR3 is 16 amino acids. The CDR3 protein is CASSPWTSGLTYEQYF. CDR3 in DNA: TGTGCCAGCTCACCCTGGACCAGCGGGTTAACCTACGAGCAGTACTTC.

V is TRBV28 and J is TRBJ1-2; TRBD1 might be the D (6 bases). Germline V gives CDR1 MDHEN, CDR2 SYDVKM. This CDR3 has 13 amino acids. V lost 4 bases and J 4 bases, leaving 10 bases between the germline ends. The CDR3 protein is CASSSPTGYGYTF. The CDR3 bases are TGTGCCAGCAGTTCACCGACAGGCTATGGCTACACCTTC.

This clone showed up just a few times. The chain carries TRBV4-2 and TRBJ2-1, with 7 bases lining up with TRBD1. Looked up from germline, CDR1 is LGHNA and CDR2 is YNFKEQ. The CDR3 is 16 residues long. J lost 10 bases, V lost 0 bases, and 12 bases had no gene match. The CDR3: CASSQDRGQVSREQFF. CDR3 DNA: TGTGCCAGCAGCCAAGATCGCGGACAGGTGTCCAGGGAGCAGTTCTTC.

CDR3 protein: CASTRLTGFNYGYTF. DNA of the CDR3: TGTGCCAGCACTCGCCTAACAGGGTTTAACTATGGCTACACCTTC. The chain combines TRBV28 with TRBJ1-2, with D maybe TRBD1 (6 bases). This CDR3 region has 15 residues. V dropped 7 bases and J dropped 1 base, with 16 bases sitting between them. The germline gives CDR1 MDHEN, CDR2 SYDVKM.

The V call is TRBV5-4, the J call TRBJ1-1; the D is unclear. This CDR3 spans 13 amino acids. Germline values: CDR1 SGHNT, CDR2 YYREEE (reference sequence). Trimming left V 1 base short and J 3 bases short, with 7 bases between. CDR3 DNA sequence: TGTGCCAGCAGCTTGAGTGAGTACACTGAAGCTTTCTTT. Translation gives CASSLSEYTEAFF. The whole variable domain, remainder taken from reference TRBV5-4 and TRBJ1-1, is ETGVTQSPTHLIKTRGQQVTLRCSSQSGHNTVSWYQQALGQGPQFIFQYYREEENGRGNFPPRFSGLQFPNYSSELNVNALELDDSALYLCASSLSEYTEAFFGQGTRLTVV.

The genes are TRBV11-2 and TRBJ2-5; D is uncertain. CDR3 length: 13 residues. Trimming removed 1 base from V and 7 bases from J, with 10 bases in between. From germline, CDR1 is SGHAT and CDR2 FQNNGV. The CDR3 region is CASSLGVGGTQYF. In nucleotides, the CDR3 is TGTGCCAGCAGCTTAGGGGTGGGTGGGACCCAGTACTTC.

This clone was found once. The V gene is TRBV19, the J gene TRBJ1-3; D ambiguous. The V gene lost 5 bases and the J gene lost 4 bases, with 9 bases spanning the gap. The CDR3 covers 13 residues. Germline values: CDR1 LNHDA, CDR2 SQIVND (reference sequence). CDR3 sequence: CASSPREGNTIYF. The CDR3 bases are TGTGCCAGTAGTCCCCGCGAAGGAAACACCATATATTTT.

The chain uses TRBV30 and TRBJ1-2; D gene ambiguous. V lost 1 base and J 2 bases, leaving 11 bases between the germline ends. This CDR3 contains 14 residues. Germline values: CDR1 GTSNPN, CDR2 SVGIG (reference sequence). The DNA for the CDR3 is TGTGCCTGGAGTGAACAGATATTCAACTATGGCTACACCTTC. This gives the protein CAWSEQIFNYGYTF. The whole variable domain, filled in from reference TRBV30 and TRBJ1-2, reads SQTIHQWPATLVQPVGSPLSLECTVEGTSNPNLYWYRQAAGRGLQLLFYSVGIGQISSEVPQNLSASRPQDRQFILSSKKLLLSDSGFYLCAWSEQIFNYGYTFGSGTRLTVV.

The chain recombines TRBV18 with TRBJ1-1; a weak D match, TRBD1 (6 bases). CDR3 size: 16 residues. Germline V lookup: CDR1 KGHSH, CDR2 LQKENI. Trimming removed 3 bases from V and 0 bases from J, with 14 bases in between. CDR3 in amino acids: CASSPLPGHLNTEAFF. CDR3 sequence (DNA): TGTGCCAGCTCACCGTTACCGGGACATTTGAACACTGAAGCTTTCTTT.

The chain uses TRBV10-2 and TRBJ1-3; D is unclear. Per the germline V gene, CDR1 is WSHSY and CDR2 is SAAADI. The CDR3 contains 15 residues. V was cut by 0 bases and J by 3 bases, with 9 bases left in between. This CDR3 is CASSESVGSGNTIYF. In DNA, the CDR3 is TGCGCCAGCAGTGAGTCGGTCGGGAGTGGAAACACCATATATTTT.

The chain couples TRBV12-5 to TRBJ2-6; possibly TRBD1 for D (6 bases). The CDR3 totals 15 residues. Trimming shortened V by 3 bases and J by 6 bases, and 12 bases separated the two germline ends. The V gene's germline CDR1 is LGHNT and CDR2 FRNRAP. CDR3 residues: CASGFGQPPANVLTF. CDR3 in DNA: TGTGCTAGTGGTTTTGGACAGCCGCCGGCCAACGTCCTGACTTTC.